The rows below give T cell receptor beta chains drawn from one sample of a study of blood T cell repertoires in COVID-19. Produced via immunoSEQ multiplex PCR; TCRdb's table is partial and in-frame only. The data show about 240,000 clones, roughly four fifths seen once. Sequenced sample: peripheral blood. Receptors originate from a woman of 80 years or more with acute or convalescent COVID-19. The CDR3 runs from the conserved cysteine through the conserved F or W. A D gene is named only where the DNA matches it firmly. Rows may omit the clone size; those that give it use once, few, many or a size class.

TRBV12-5	-	TRBD2	TRBJ2-3	TGTGCTAGTGGTTTGGGTCGGACTAGCGGGGAAAGCACAGATACGCAGTATTTT	CASGLGRTSGESTDTQYF
TRBV12-3/TRBV12-4	-	TRBD1	TRBJ1-2	TGTGCCAGCAGGACCGGGACAGTCTATGGCTACACCTTC	CASRTGTVYGYTF
TRBV5-1	-	-	TRBJ2-7	TGCGCCAGCAGCTTGGCGGCAGGTGGAACCTACGAGCAGTACTTC	CASSLAAGGTYEQYF
TRBV19	once	TRBD1	TRBJ1-6	TGTGCCAGTAGTACGCCCGACAGGGTTAATTCACCCCTCCACTTT	CASSTPDRVNSPLHF
TRBV18	-	TRBD1	TRBJ2-1	TGTGCCAGCTCACTGGGGCAGGGGGATGAGCAGTTCTTC	CASSLGQGDEQFF
TRBV27	-	-	TRBJ2-7	TGTGCCAGCACCAATAGGGAGGGGGTCGAGCAGTACTTC	CASTNREGVEQYF
TRBV5-6	few	TRBD2	TRBJ2-7	TGTGCCAGCAGCTTGGCCGCGCGGGGGACCTCCTACGAGCAGTACTTC	CASSLAARGTSYEQYF
TRBV5-4	-	-	TRBJ2-7	TGTGCCAGCAGCTTGGAGGTCGGGAGCTCCTACGAGCAGTACTTC	CASSLEVGSSYEQYF
TRBV7-2	-	TRBD1	TRBJ2-5	TGTGCCAGCAGCCCCCTGGGGACAGTGCAAGAGACCCAGTACTTC	CASSPLGTVQETQYF
TRBV9	-	-	TRBJ2-5	TGTGCCAGCAGCGTGGGACTTGGCTTTGAGACCCAGTACTTC	CASSVGLGFETQYF